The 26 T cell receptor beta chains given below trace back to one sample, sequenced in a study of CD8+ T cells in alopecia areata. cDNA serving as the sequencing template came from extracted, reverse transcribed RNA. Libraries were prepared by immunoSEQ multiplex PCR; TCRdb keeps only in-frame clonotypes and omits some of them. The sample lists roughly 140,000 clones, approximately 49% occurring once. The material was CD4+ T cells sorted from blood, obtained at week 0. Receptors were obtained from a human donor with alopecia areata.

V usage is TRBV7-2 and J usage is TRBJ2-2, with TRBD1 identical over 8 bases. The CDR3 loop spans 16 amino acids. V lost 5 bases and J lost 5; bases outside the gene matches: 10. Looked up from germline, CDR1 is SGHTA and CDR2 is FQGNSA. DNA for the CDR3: TGTGCCAGCAGCGCCGGGACAGGCCGGTTTACCGGGGAGCTGTTTTTT. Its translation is CASSAGTGRFTGELFF.

The DNA of the CDR3 is TGTGCCTGGGGAGCAGGGGACACAGATACGCAGTATTTT. Translated: CAWGAGDTDTQYF. The gene calls are TRBV30 and TRBJ2-3, with D possibly TRBD1 on 6 matching bases. The V gene's germline CDR1 is GTSNPN and CDR2 SVGIG (reference sequence). The V end was cut by 5 bases, the J end by 2 bases, with 11 bases between. The CDR3 is 13 residues long. The full variable domain, with the rest looked up from reference TRBV30 and TRBJ2-3, is SQTIHQWPATLVQPVGSPLSLECTVEGTSNPNLYWYRQAAGRGLQLLFYSVGIGQISSEVPQNLSASRPQDRQFILSSKKLLLSDSGFYLCAWGAGDTDTQYFGPGTRLTVL.

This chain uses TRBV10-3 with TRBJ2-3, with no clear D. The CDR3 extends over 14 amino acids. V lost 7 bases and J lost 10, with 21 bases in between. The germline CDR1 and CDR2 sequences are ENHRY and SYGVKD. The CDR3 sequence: CAIKLSTGRMAQYF. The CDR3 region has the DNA TGTGCCATCAAATTGTCTACCGGTAGGATGGCGCAGTATTTT.

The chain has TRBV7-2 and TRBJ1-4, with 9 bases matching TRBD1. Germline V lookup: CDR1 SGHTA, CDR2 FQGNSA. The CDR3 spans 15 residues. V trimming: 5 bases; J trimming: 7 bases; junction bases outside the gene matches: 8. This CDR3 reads CASSTGQGRFEKLFF. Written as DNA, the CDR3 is TGTGCCAGCAGCACTGGACAGGGGCGGTTTGAAAAACTGTTTTTT. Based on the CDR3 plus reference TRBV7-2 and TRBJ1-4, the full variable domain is GAGVSQSPSNKVTEKGKDVELRCDPISGHTALYWYRQSLGQGLEFLIYFQGNSAPDKSGLPSDRFSAERTGGSVSTLTIQRTQQEDSAVYLCASSTGQGRFEKLFFGSGTQLSVL.

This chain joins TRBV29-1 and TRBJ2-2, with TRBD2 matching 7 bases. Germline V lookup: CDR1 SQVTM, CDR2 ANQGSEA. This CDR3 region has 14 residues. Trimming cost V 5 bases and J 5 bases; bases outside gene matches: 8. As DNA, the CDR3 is TGCAGCGTTATAGCGGGCCCCGGGACCGGGGAGCTGTTTTTT. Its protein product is CSVIAGPGTGELFF.

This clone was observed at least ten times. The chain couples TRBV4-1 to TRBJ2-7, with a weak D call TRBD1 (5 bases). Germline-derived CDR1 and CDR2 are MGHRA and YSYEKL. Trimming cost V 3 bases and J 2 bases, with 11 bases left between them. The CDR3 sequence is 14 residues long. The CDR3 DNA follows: TGCGCCAGCAGCCAGATGGACAAACCCTACGAGCAGTACTTC. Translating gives CASSQMDKPYEQYF.

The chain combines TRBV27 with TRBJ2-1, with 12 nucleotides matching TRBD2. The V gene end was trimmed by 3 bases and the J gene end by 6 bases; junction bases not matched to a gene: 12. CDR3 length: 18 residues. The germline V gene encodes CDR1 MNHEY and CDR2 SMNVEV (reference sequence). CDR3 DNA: TGTGCCAGCAGTTTGTGGGGACTAGCGGGCAGTGAAGGCAATGAGCAGTTCTTC. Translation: CASSLWGLAGSEGNEQFF.

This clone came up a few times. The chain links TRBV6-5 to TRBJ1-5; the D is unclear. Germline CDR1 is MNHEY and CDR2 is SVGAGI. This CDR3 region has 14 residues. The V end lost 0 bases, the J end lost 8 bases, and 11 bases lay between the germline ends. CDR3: CASSYSFDGEPQHF. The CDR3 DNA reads TGTGCCAGCAGTTACTCGTTCGATGGGGAGCCCCAGCATTTT.

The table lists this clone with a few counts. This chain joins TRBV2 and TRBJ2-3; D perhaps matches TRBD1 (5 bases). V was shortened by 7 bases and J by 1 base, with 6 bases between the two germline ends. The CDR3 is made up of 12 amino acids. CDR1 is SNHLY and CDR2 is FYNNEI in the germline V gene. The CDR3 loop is CASKTGTDTQYF. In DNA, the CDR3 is TGTGCCAGCAAGACAGGCACAGATACGCAGTATTTT. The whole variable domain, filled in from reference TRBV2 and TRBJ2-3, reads EPEVTQTPSHQVTQMGQEVILRCVPISNHLYFYWYRQILGQKVEFLVSFYNNEISEKSEIFDDQFSVERPDGSNFTLKIRSTKLEDSAMYFCASKTGTDTQYFGPGTRLTVL.

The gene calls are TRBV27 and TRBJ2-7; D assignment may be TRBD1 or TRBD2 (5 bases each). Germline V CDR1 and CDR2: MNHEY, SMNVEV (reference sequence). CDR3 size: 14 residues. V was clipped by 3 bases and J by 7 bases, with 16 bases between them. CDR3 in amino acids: CASSFQTGPWEQYF. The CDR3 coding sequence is TGTGCCAGCAGTTTCCAGACGGGACCTTGGGAGCAGTACTTC.

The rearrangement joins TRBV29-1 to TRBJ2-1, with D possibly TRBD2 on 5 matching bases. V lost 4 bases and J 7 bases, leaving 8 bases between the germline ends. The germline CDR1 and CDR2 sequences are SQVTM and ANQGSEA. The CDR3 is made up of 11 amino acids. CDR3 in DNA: TGCAGCGTTGCGCGGGCTAATGAGCAGTTCTTC. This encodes CSVARANEQFF.

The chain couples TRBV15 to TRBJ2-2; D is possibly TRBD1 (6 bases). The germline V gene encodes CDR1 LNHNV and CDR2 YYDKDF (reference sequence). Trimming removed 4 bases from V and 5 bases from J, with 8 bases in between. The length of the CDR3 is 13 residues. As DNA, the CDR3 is TGTGCCACCAGCATAGGGGGAACCGGGGAGCTGTTTTTT. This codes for CATSIGGTGELFF.

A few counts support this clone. CDR3 in amino acids: CSAREGRPQHF. The CDR3 bases are TGCAGTGCTAGAGAGGGGAGGCCCCAGCATTTT. This chain uses TRBV20-1 with TRBJ1-5; D gene ambiguous. This CDR3 spans 11 amino acids. Germline assignment: CDR1 DFQATT and CDR2 SNEGSKA (reference sequence). V shed 0 bases and J shed 9 bases, with 6 bases lying between them.

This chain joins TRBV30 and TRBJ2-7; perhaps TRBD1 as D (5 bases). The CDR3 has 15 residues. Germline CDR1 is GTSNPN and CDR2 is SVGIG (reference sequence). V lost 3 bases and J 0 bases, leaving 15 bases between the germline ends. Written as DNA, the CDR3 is TGTGCCTGGAGCCCACGACAGCTAAGCTCCTACGAGCAGTACTTC. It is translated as CAWSPRQLSSYEQYF.

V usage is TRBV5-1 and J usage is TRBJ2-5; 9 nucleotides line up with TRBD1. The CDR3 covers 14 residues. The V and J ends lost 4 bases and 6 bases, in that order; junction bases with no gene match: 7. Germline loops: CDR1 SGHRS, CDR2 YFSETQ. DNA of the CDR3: TGCGCCAGCAGCCTTAACAGGGGGCCAAAGACCCAGTACTTC. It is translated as CASSLNRGPKTQYF.

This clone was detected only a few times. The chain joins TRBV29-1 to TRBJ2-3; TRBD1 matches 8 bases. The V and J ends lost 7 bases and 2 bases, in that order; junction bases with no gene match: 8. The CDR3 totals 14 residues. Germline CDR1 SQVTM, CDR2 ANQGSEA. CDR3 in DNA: TGCAGCGCTCCCGGGACAGGAACCACAGATACGCAGTATTTT. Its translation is CSAPGTGTTDTQYF.

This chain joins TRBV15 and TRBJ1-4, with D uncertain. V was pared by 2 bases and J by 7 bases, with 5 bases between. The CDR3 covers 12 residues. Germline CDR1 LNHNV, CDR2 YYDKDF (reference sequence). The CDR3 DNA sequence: TGTGCCACCAGCAGACGAGGTGAAAAACTGTTTTTT. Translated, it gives CATSRRGEKLFF.

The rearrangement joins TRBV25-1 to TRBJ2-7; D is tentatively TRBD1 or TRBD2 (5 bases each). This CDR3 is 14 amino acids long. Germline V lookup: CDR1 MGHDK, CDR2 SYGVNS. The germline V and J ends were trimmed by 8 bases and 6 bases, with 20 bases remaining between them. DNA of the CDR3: TGTGCCAGCGTGGTCTGGGGACGAGAGGGCGAGCAGTACTTC. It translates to CASVVWGREGEQYF.

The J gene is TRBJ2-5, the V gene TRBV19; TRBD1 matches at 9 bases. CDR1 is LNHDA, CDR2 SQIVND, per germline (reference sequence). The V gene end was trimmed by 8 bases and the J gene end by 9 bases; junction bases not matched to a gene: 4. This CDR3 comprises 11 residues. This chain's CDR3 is CASSDRGAQYF. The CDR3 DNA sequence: TGTGCCAGTTCCGACAGGGGGGCCCAGTACTTC.

CDR3 DNA sequence: TGTGCCAGCAGCCAAGAAGGGAGCTCCTACAATGAGCAGTTCTTC. Its protein product is CASSQEGSSYNEQFF. The V call is TRBV4-2, the J call TRBJ2-1; possibly TRBD2 for D (5 bases). CDR1 LGHNA and CDR2 YNFKEQ come from the germline V gene. The V gene lost 0 bases and the J gene lost 0 bases, with 6 bases spanning the gap. This CDR3 has 15 amino acids.

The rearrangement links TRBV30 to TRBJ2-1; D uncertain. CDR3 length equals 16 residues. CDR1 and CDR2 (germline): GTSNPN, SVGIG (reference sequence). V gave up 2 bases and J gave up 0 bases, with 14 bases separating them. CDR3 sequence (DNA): TGTGCCTGGAGTATCAACAGCCATAGCTCCTACAATGAGCAGTTCTTC. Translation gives CAWSINSHSSYNEQFF.

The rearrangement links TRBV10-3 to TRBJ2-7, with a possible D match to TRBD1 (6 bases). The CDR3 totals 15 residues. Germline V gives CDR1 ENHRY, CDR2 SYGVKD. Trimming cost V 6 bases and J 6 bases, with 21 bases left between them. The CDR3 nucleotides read TGTGCCATCAGCGCCGGACAGACCAACAAGGGCGAGCAGTACTTC. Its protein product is CAISAGQTNKGEQYF.

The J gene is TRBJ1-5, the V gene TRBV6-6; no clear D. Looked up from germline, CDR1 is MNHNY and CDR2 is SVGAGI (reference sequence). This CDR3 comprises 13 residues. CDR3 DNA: TGTGCGACCGCAGGCCAGGCGAATCAGCCCCAGCATTTT. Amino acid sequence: CATAGQANQPQHF.

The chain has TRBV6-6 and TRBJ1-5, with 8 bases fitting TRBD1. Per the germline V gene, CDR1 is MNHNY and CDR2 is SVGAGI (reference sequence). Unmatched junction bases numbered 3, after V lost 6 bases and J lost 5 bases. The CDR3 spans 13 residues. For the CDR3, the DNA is TGTGCCAGCAGACGGACAGGGTATCAGCCCCAGCATTTT. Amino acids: CASRRTGYQPQHF.

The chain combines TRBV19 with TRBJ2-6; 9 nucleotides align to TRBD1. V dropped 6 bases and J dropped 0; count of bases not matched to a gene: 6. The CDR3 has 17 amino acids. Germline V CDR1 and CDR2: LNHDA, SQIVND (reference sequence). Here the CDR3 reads CASSRTGDVSGANVLTF. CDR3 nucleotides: TGTGCCAGTAGCCGGACAGGGGACGTCTCTGGGGCCAACGTCCTGACTTTC.

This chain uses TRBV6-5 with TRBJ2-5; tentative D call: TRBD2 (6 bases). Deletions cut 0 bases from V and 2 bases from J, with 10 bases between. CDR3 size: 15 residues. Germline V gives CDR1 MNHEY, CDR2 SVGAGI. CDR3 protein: CASSYSSAGQETQYF. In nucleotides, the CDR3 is TGTGCCAGCAGTTACTCGAGTGCGGGACAAGAGACCCAGTACTTC.